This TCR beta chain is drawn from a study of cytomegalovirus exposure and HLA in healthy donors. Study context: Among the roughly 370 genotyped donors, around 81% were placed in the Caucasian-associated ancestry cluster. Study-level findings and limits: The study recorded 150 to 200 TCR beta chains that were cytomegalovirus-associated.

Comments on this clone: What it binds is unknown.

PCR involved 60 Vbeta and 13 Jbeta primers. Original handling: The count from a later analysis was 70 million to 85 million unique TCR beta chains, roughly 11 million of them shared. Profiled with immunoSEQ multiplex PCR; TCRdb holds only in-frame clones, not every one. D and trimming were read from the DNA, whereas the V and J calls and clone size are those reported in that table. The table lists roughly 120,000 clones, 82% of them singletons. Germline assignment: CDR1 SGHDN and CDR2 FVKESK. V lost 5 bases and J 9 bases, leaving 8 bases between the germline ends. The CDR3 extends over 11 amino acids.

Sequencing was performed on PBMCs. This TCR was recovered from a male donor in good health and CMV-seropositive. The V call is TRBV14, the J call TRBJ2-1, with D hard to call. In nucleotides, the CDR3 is TGTGCCAGCAGCTTCCGGAGTGAGCAGTTCTTC. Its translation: CASSFRSEQFF.